The T cell receptor (beta chain) described here comes from a study of T cell repertoires in cytomegalovirus infection. TCRdb re-called the reads through MiXCR, storing one row per CDR3 protein. This sample has around 740,000 distinct CDR3 sequences, with about a third found just once. This clonotype appeared many times. Germline lookup yields CDR1 SGHVS and CDR2 FQNEAQ. With 3 bases clipped from V and 2 bases from J, the junction kept 2 bases outside the gene matches. This CDR3 is 14 amino acids long. The receptor comes from a human donor in good health (CMV status not recorded). Some clones in this sample may be carry-over from other donors' samples. Input material: PBMCs. The gene calls are TRBV7-8 and TRBJ2-3; the match to TRBD2 covers 7 bases. CDR3 loop: CASSLRETTDTQYF. Here the CDR3 DNA reads TGTGCCAGCAGCTTGCGGGAGACCACAGATACGCAGTATTTT.